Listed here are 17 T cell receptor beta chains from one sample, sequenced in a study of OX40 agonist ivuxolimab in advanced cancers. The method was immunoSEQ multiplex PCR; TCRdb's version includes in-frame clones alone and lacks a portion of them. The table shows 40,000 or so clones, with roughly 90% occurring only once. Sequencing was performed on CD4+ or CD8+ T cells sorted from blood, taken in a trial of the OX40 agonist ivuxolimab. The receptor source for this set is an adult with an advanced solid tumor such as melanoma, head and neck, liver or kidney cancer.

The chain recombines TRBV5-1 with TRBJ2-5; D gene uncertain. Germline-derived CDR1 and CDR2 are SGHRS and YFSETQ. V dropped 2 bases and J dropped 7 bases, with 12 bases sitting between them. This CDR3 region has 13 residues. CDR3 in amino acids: CASSFTVGGTQYF. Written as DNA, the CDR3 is TGCGCCAGCAGCTTTACAGTGGGTGGGACCCAGTACTTC.

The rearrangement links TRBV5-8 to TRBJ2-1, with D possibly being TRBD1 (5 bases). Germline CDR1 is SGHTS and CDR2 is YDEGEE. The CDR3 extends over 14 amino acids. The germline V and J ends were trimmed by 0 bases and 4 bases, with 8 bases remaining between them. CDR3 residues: CASSLVQVYNEQFF. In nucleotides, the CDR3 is TGTGCCAGCAGCTTGGTACAGGTATACAATGAGCAGTTCTTC. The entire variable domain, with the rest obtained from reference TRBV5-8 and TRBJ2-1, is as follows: EAGVTQSPTHLIKTRGQQATLRCSPISGHTSVYWYQQALGLGLQFLLWYDEGEERNRGNFPPRFSGRQFPNYSSELNVNALELEDSALYLCASSLVQVYNEQFFGPGTRLTVL.

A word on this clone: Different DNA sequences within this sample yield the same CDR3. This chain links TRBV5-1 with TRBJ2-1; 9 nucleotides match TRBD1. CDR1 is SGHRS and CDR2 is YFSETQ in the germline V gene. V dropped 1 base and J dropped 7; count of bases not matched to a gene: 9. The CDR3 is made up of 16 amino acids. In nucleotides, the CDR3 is TGCGCCAGCAGCTTGTCTGTGCCGACAGGGGGGAATGAGCAGTTCTTC. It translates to CASSLSVPTGGNEQFF.

The CDR3 DNA reads TGTGCCAGCAGCCACCGGGACAGGGGTTCACCCCTCCACTTT. This codes for CASSHRDRGSPLHF. The rearrangement uses TRBV7-9 and TRBJ1-6; 10 nucleotides line up with TRBD1. V dropped 5 bases and J dropped 9; count of bases not matched to a gene: 4. The CDR3 spans 14 residues. Germline loops: CDR1 SEHNR, CDR2 FQNEAQ (reference sequence).

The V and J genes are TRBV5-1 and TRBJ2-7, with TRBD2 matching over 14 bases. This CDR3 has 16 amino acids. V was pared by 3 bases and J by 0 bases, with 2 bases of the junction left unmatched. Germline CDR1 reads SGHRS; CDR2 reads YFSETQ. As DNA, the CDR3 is TGCGCCAGCAGCTGGGGGACTAGCGGGAGCTCCTACGAGCAGTACTTC. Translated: CASSWGTSGSSYEQYF.

CDR3: CASSWGQVVGDYTF. The CDR3 nucleotides read TGTGCCAGCAGTTGGGGACAGGTTGTCGGGGACTACACCTTC. The V and J genes are TRBV6-5 and TRBJ1-2; 8 bases map to TRBD1. Trimming at V came to 4 bases and at J to 10 bases, leaving 11 bases not matched to a gene. The V gene's germline CDR1 is MNHEY and CDR2 SVGAGI. The CDR3 runs to 14 residues.

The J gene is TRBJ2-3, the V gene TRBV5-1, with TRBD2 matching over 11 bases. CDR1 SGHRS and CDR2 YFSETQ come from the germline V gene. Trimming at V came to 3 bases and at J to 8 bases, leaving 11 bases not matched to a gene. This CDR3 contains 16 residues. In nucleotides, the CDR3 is TGCGCCAGCAGCTCCTCTAGCGGGGGGCCCCAGGGTACGCAGTATTTT. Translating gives CASSSSSGGPQGTQYF.

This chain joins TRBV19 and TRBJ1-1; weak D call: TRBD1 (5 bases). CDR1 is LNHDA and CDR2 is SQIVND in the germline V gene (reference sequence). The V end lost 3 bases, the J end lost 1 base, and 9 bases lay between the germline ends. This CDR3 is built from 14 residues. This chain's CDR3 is CASSIGGRNTEAFF. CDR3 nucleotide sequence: TGTGCCAGTAGTATTGGGGGAAGGAACACTGAAGCTTTCTTT.

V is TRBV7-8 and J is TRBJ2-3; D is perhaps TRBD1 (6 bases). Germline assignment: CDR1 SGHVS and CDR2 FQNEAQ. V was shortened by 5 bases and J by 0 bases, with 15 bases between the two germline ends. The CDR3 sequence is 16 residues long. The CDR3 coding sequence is TGTGCCAGCAGCCCCAGGGGCGGTTCTAGCACAGATACGCAGTATTTT. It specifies CASSPRGGSSTDTQYF.

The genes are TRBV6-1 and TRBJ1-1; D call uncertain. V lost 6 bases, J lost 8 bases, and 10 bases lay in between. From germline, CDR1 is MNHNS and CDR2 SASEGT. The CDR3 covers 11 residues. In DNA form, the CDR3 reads TGTGCCAGCAGAGGACCGCGAGAAGCTTTCTTT. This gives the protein CASRGPREAFF.

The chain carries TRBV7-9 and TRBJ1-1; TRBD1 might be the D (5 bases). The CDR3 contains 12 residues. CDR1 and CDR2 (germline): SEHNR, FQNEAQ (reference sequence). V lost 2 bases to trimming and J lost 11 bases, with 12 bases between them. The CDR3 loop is CASSLIGAGAFF. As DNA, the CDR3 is TGTGCCAGCAGCTTAATAGGGGCCGGGGCTTTCTTT. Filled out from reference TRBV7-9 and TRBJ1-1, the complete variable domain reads DTGVSQNPRHKITKRGQNVTFRCDPISEHNRLYWYRQTLGQGPEFLTYFQNEAQLEKSRLLSDRFSAERPKGSFSTLEIQRTEQGDSAMYLCASSLIGAGAFFGQGTRLTVV.

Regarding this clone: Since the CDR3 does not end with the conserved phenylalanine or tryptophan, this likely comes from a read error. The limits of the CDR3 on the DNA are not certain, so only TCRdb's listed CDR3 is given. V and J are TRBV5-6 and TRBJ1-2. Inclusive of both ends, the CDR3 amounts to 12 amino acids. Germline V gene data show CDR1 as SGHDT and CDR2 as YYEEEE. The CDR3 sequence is CASSWRAADLQI.

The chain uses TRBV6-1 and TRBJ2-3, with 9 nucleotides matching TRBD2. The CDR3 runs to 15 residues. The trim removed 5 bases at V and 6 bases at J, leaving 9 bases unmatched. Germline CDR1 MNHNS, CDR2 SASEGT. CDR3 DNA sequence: TGTGCCAGCAGTCTTCGCGGGGGGGCAGGCGATACGCAGTATTTT. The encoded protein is CASSLRGGAGDTQYF.

DNA of the CDR3: TGTGCCAGCAGTTACTCAGGGTCGGGGAACACTGAAGCTTTCTTT. This translates into CASSYSGSGNTEAFF. This chain links TRBV6-6 with TRBJ1-1; the D is unclear. The CDR3 consists of 15 residues. V was cut by 0 bases and J by 1 base, with 9 bases left in between. In germline, CDR1 is MNHNY, CDR2 SVGAGI (reference sequence).

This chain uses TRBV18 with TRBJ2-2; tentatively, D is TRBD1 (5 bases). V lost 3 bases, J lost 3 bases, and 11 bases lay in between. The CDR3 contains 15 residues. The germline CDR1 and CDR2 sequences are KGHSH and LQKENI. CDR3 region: CASSPRQQDTGELFF. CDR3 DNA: TGTGCCAGCTCACCTAGACAGCAGGACACCGGGGAGCTGTTTTTT. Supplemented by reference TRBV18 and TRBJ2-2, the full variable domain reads NAGVMQNPRHLVRRRGQEARLRCSPMKGHSHVYWYRQLPEEGLKFMVYLQKENIIDESGMPKERFSAEFPKEGPSILRIQQVVRGDSAAYFCASSPRQQDTGELFFGEGSRLTVL.

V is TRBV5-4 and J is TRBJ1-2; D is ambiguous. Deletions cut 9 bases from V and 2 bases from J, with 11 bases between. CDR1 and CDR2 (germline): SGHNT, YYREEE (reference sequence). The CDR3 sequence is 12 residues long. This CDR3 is CATTKANYGYTF. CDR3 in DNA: TGTGCCACCACAAAGGCGAACTATGGCTACACCTTC.

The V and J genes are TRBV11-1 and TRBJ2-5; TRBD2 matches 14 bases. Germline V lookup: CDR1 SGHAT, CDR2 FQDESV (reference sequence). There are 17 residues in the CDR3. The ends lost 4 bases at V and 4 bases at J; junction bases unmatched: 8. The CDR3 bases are TGTGCCAGCAGCTCTGGACTAGCGGGGGGCGGGAGAGAGACCCAGTACTTC. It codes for CASSSGLAGGGRETQYF.